These 6 T cell receptor beta chains share one sample of origin, sequenced in a study of beta chain features in type 1 diabetes. Reverse transcription of all isolated RNA meant that expressed TCRB transcripts were sequenced. Assay used: immunoSEQ multiplex PCR; TCRdb lists only in-frame clones, some missing. The sample consists of roughly 730,000 clones, roughly 12% of them appearing once. Study-level points and caveats: Patients with Type 1 diabetes showed moderately but significantly shorter TCRB CDR3s in all four CD4+ subsets.

For these receptors, no antigen is known. Sequencing used naive CD4+ T cells from blood. All receptors derive from a man younger than 30 with type 1 diabetes.

V gene TRBV6-1 combines with J gene TRBJ2-7; a possible D gene is TRBD1 (6 bases). Trimming took 7 bases from V and 0 from J, leaving 13 bases between them. The CDR3 extends over 14 amino acids. CDR1 and CDR2 (germline): MNHNS, SASEGT. The DNA for the CDR3 is TGTGCCAGCACCCACGGGACACTCTCCTACGAGCAGTACTTC. Translated: CASTHGTLSYEQYF.

The chain combines TRBV19 with TRBJ2-1; 9 positions agree with TRBD1. The germline gives CDR1 LNHDA, CDR2 SQIVND (reference sequence). The V segment lost 7 bases and the J segment 1 base; nucleotides outside the gene matches: 5. This CDR3 has 15 amino acids. The chain's CDR3 is CASTHRGLSYNEQFF. The CDR3 region has the DNA TGTGCCAGTACCCACAGGGGGCTGTCCTACAATGAGCAGTTCTTC.

This clone was seen a few times. This chain joins TRBV25-1 and TRBJ1-1; 9 nucleotides agree with TRBD1. This CDR3 comprises 15 residues. Losses at the gene ends were 6 bases for V and 1 base for J; bases not matched to a gene: 6. Germline CDR1 and CDR2: MGHDK and SYGVNS. The CDR3 sequence is CASSPGQGWNTEAFF. For the CDR3, the DNA is TGTGCCAGCAGCCCCGGACAGGGGTGGAACACTGAAGCTTTCTTT.

This rearrangement joins TRBV27 to TRBJ1-1, with D perhaps TRBD1 (5 bases). Germline values: CDR1 MNHEY, CDR2 SMNVEV (reference sequence). The CDR3 spans 12 residues. As DNA, the CDR3 is TGTGCGGGTCGGACAACGAACACTGAAGCTTTCTTT. It yields the protein CAGRTTNTEAFF.

This clone was counted only a few times. The rearrangement links TRBV27 to TRBJ2-7, with D maybe TRBD1 (6 bases). The CDR3 has 15 amino acids. Germline loops: CDR1 MNHEY, CDR2 SMNVEV (reference sequence). Between the trimmed V and J ends, which lost 8 bases and 4 bases, there was a span of 21 bases. CDR3 sequence: CASSSAGASSYEQYF. The CDR3 region has the DNA TGTGCCAGCTCTTCCGCAGGGGCCTCGTCGTACGAGCAGTACTTC.

In the case of this clone: The identical CDR3 is also encoded by other nucleotide sequences in the sample. Here the CDR3 DNA reads TGTGCCAGTAGGACTAGCGGGGGACCCTACGAGCAGTACTTC. Translating it yields CASRTSGGPYEQYF. The rearrangement joins TRBV19 to TRBJ2-7; 12 bases fit TRBD2. Trimming at V came to 6 bases and at J to 2 bases, leaving 2 bases not matched to a gene. The CDR3 has 14 amino acids. Germline-derived CDR1 and CDR2 are LNHDA and SQIVND (reference sequence).